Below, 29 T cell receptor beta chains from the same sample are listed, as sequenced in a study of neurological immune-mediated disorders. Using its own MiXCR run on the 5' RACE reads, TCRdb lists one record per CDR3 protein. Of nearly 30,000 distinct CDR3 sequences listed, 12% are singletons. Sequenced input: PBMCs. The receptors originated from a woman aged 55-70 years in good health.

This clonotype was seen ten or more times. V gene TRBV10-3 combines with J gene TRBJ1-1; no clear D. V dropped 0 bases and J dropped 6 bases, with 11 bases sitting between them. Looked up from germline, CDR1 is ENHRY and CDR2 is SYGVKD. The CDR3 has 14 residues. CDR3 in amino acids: CAISESRGNPEAFF. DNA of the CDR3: TGTGCCATCAGTGAGTCTCGAGGGAATCCTGAAGCTTTCTTT.

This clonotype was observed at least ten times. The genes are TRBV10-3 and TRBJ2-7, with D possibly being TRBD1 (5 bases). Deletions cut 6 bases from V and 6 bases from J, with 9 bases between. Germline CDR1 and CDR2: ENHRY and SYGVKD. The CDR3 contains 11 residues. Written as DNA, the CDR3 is TGTGCCATCAGGGGGCAGATCGAGCAGTACTTC. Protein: CAIRGQIEQYF.

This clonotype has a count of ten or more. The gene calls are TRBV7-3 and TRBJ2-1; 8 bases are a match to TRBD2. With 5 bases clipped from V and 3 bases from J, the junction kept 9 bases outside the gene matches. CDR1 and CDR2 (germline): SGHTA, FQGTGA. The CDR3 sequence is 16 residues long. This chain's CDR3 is CASSRQSGGGYNEQFF. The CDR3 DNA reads TGTGCCAGCAGCCGCCAATCGGGGGGGGGCTACAATGAGCAGTTCTTC.

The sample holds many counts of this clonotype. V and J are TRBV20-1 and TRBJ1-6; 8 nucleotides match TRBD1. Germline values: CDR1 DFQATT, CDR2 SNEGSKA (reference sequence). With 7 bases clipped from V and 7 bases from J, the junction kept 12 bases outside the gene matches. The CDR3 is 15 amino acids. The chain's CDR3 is CSVKAGTGGNSPLHF. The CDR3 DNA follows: TGCAGTGTTAAAGCCGGGACAGGAGGAAATTCACCCCTCCACTTT.

Written as DNA, the CDR3 is TGCAGTGCTGGACAGGGTGGGGTGAGTCCGGCCAAAAACATTCAGTACTTC. It translates to CSAGQGGVSPAKNIQYF. The chain joins TRBV20-1 to TRBJ2-4, with 8 nucleotides matching TRBD1. The CDR3 length is 17 residues. The V segment lost 5 bases and the J segment 1 base; nucleotides outside the gene matches: 13. Germline values: CDR1 DFQATT, CDR2 SNEGSKA (reference sequence).

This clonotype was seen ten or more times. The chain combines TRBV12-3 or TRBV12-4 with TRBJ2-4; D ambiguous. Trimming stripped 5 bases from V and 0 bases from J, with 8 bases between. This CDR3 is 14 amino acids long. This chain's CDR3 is CASSTGLAKNIQYF. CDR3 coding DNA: TGTGCCAGCAGTACCGGGCTAGCCAAAAACATTCAGTACTTC.

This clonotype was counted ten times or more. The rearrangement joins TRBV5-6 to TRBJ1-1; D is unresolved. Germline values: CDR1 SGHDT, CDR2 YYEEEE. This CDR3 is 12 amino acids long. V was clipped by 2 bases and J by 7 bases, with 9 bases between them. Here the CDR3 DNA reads TGTGCCAGCAGCTTATCGTCAGGTGAAGCTTTCTTT. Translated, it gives CASSLSSGEAFF.

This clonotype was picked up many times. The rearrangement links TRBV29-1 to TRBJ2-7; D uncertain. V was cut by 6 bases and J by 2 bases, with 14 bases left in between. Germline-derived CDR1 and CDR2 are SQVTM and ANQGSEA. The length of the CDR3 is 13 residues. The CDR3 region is CSVRTPGTYEQYF. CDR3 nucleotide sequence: TGCAGCGTCCGCACCCCCGGCACCTACGAGCAGTACTTC.

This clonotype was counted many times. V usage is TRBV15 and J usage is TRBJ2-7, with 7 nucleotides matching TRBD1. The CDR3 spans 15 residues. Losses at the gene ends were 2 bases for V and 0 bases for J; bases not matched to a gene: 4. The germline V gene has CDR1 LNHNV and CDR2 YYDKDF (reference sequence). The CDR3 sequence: CATSRRDRASYEQYF. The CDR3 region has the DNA TGTGCCACCAGCAGACGTGACAGGGCCTCCTACGAGCAGTACTTC.

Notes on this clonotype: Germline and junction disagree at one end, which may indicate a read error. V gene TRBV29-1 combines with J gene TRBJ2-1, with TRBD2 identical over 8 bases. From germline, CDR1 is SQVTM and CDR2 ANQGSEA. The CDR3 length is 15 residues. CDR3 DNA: TGCAGCCTTGAAGGACAGCGGGAGTCACACAATGAGCAGTTCTTC. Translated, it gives CSLEGQRESHNEQFF.

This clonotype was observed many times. CDR3 nucleotide sequence: TGTGCCAGCAGCCCGGGGCGTTCCGGGGCCAACGTCCTGACTTTC. The encoded protein is CASSPGRSGANVLTF. The chain is built from TRBV7-2 and TRBJ2-6; perhaps D is TRBD1 or TRBD2 (5 bases each). This CDR3 is 15 amino acids long. Germline lookup yields CDR1 SGHTA and CDR2 FQGNSA. V shed 5 bases and J shed 4 bases, with 12 bases lying between them.

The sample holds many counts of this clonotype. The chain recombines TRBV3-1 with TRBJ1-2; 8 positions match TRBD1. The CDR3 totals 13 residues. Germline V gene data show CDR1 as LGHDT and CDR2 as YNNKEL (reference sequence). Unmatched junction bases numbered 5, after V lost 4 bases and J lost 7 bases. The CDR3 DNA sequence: TGTGCCAGCAGCCCGGACAGGGCGTCTGGCTACACCTTC. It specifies CASSPDRASGYTF.

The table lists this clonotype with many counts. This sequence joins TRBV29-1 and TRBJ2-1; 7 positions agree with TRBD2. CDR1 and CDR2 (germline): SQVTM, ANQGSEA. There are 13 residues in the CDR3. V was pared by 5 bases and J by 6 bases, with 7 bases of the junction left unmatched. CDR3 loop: CSVSAGASNEQFF. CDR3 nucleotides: TGCAGCGTTTCGGCGGGAGCATCCAATGAGCAGTTCTTC.

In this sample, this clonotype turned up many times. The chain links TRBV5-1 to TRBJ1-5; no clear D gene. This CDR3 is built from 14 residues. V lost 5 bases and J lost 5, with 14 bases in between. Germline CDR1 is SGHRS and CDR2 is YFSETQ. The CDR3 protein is CASSLQPGDQPQHF. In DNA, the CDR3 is TGCGCCAGCAGTTTACAGCCCGGAGATCAGCCCCAGCATTTT.

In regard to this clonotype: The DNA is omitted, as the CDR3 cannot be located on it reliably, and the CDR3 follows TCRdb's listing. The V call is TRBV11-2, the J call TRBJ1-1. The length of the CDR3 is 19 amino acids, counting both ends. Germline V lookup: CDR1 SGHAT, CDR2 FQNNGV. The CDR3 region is CASSFYICSANGWEIEAFF.

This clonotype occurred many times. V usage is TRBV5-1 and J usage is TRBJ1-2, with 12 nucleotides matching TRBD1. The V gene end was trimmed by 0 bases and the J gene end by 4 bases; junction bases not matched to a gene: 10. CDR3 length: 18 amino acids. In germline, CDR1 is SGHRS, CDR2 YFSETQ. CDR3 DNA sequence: TGCGCCAGCAGCTTGGAGGTTGGGGACAGGGGGCGAGGCTATGGCTACACCTTC. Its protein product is CASSLEVGDRGRGYGYTF.

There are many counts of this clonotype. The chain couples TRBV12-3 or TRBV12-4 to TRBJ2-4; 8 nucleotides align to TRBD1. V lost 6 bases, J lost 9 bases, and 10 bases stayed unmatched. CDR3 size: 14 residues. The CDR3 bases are TGTGCCAGCAGGCGACAGGGGTCCCCGTCCATTCAGTACTTC. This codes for CASRRQGSPSIQYF.

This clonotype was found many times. CDR3 coding DNA: TGTGCCAGCAGTCCTTGGACAGGGAGCTCCTACAATGAGCAGTTCTTC. Translation: CASSPWTGSSYNEQFF. The genes are TRBV6-5 and TRBJ2-1; 8 nucleotides align to TRBD1. CDR3 length equals 16 residues. Germline V gives CDR1 MNHEY, CDR2 SVGAGI. Unmatched junction bases numbered 6, after V lost 5 bases and J lost 0 bases.

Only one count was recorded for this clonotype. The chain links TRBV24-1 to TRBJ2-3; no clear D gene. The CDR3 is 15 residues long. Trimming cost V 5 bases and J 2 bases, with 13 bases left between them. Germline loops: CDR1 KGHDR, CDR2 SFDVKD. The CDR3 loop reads CATSARVGDTDTQYF. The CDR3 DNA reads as TGTGCCACCAGTGCCCGTGTAGGCGACACAGATACGCAGTATTTT.

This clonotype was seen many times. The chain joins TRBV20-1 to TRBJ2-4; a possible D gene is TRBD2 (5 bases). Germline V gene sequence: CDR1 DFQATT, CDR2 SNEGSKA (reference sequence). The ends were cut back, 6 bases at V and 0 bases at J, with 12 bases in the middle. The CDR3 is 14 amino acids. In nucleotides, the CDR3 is TGCAGTGCCATAGACGGACTAGCCAAAAACATTCAGTACTTC. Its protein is CSAIDGLAKNIQYF.

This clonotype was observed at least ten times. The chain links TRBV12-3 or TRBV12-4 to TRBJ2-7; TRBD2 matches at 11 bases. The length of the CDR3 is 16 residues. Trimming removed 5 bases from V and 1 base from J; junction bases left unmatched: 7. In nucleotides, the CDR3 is TGTGCCAGCAGTCTCGACACTAGCGGGGGTTCCTACGAGCAGTACTTC. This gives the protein CASSLDTSGGSYEQYF.

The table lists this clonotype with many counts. The CDR3 protein is CSAKPSGDRRLGGETQYF. CDR3 DNA: TGCAGTGCTAAACCCTCGGGGGACAGAAGACTAGGAGGAGAGACCCAGTACTTC. V and J are TRBV20-1 and TRBJ2-5, with a tentative D call TRBD1 (7 bases). Germline CDR1 and CDR2: DFQATT and SNEGSKA (reference sequence). The CDR3 is 18 residues long. With 4 bases removed from V and 4 bases from J, the gap between germline ends came to 28 bases.

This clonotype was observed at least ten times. CDR3 DNA: TGCGCCAGCAGCTTAGCCCCGGGGGCCCAAGAGACCCAGTACTTC. Amino acid sequence: CASSLAPGAQETQYF. The chain uses TRBV5-1 and TRBJ2-5, with D perhaps assigned TRBD1 or TRBD2 (6 bases each). Germline CDR1 reads SGHRS; CDR2 reads YFSETQ. Trimming removed 2 bases at V and 1 base at J, with 12 bases between. The CDR3 has 15 amino acids.

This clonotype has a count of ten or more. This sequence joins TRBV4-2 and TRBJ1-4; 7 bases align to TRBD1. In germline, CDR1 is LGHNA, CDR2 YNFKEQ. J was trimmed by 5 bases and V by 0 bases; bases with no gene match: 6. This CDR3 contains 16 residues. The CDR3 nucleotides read TGTGCCAGCAGCCAAGACCCGGGACAGCTAAATGAAAAACTGTTTTTT. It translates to CASSQDPGQLNEKLFF.

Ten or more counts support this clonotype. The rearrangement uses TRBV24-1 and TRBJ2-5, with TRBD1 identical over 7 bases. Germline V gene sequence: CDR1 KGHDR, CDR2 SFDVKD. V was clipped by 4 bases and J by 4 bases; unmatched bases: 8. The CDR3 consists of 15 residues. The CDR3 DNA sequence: TGTGCCACCAGTGACCCGACAGGGTCGGGAGAGACCCAGTACTTC. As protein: CATSDPTGSGETQYF.

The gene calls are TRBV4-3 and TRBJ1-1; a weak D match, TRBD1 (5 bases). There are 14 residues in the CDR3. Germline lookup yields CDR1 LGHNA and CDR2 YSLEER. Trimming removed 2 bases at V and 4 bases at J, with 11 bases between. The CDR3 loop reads CASSQQGFSTEAFF. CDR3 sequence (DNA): TGCGCCAGCAGCCAACAGGGATTTTCCACTGAAGCTTTCTTT.

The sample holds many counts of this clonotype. The CDR3 here is CASSQKGAVGGYTF. The CDR3 DNA sequence: TGTGCCAGCAGCCAAAAAGGCGCAGTCGGTGGCTACACCTTC. The chain uses TRBV3-1 and TRBJ1-2; D not resolved. V was trimmed by 2 bases and J by 7 bases, leaving 14 bases between them. This CDR3 has 14 amino acids. Germline V gene data show CDR1 as LGHDT and CDR2 as YNNKEL (reference sequence).

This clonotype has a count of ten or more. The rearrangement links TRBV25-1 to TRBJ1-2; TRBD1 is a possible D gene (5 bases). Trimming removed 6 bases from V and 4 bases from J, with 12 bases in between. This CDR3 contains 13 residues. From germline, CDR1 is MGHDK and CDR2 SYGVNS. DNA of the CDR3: TGTGCCAGCAGCGAGGGGTACCTCTATGGCTACACCTTC. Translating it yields CASSEGYLYGYTF.

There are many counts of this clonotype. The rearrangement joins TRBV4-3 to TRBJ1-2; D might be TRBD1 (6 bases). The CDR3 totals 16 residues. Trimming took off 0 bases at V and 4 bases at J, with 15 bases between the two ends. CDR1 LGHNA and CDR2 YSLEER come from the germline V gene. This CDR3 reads CASSQDWGGGGYGYTF. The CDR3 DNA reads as TGCGCCAGCAGCCAAGACTGGGGGGGAGGGGGCTATGGCTACACCTTC.